Below are 18 T cell receptor beta chains sequenced from a single sample in a study of cytomegalovirus exposure and HLA in healthy donors. Primers: 60 Vbeta forward and 13 Jbeta reverse. Libraries were prepared by immunoSEQ multiplex PCR; TCRdb keeps only in-frame clonotypes and omits some of them. This sample contains 85,000 or so clones. The sample consisted of PBMCs. These receptors originate from a woman between 25 and 40 years old in good health and CMV-seronegative.

The chain uses TRBV6-1 and TRBJ2-7; TRBD2 might be the D (6 bases). Deletions cut 4 bases from V and 2 bases from J, with 12 bases between. The CDR3 sequence is 14 residues long. Germline assignment: CDR1 MNHNS and CDR2 SASEGT. The CDR3 DNA follows: TGTGCCAGCAGTGCCCGGGACTCTACCTACGAGCAGTACTTC. It translates to CASSARDSTYEQYF.

The chain has TRBV27 and TRBJ1-6, with TRBD1 matching over 8 bases. Germline loops: CDR1 MNHEY, CDR2 SMNVEV (reference sequence). Trimming took 11 bases from V and 9 from J; bases not matched to a gene: 12. The CDR3 runs 14 residues. The chain's CDR3 is CASGLDRGVSPLHF. The CDR3 DNA sequence: TGTGCCTCGGGTCTTGACAGGGGTGTTTCACCCCTCCACTTT.

The J gene is TRBJ2-5, the V gene TRBV7-8; the match to TRBD2 covers 15 bases. CDR1 and CDR2 from the germline V gene are SGHVS and FQNEAQ. This CDR3 region has 15 residues. The trim removed 6 bases at V and 5 bases at J, leaving 4 bases unmatched. The CDR3 DNA reads as TGTGCCAGCAGGGGACTAGCGGGGGGTGGCGAGACCCAGTACTTC. It is translated as CASRGLAGGGETQYF.

The chain combines TRBV5-1 with TRBJ1-2; TRBD1 matches at 8 bases. Unmatched junction bases numbered 7, after V lost 4 bases and J lost 5 bases. CDR1 and CDR2 from the germline V gene are SGHRS and YFSETQ. This CDR3 contains 14 residues. The CDR3 protein is CASSAAQGAYGYTF. Here the CDR3 DNA reads TGCGCCAGCAGCGCCGCTCAGGGGGCTTATGGCTACACCTTC. The whole variable domain, filled in from reference TRBV5-1 and TRBJ1-2, reads KAGVTQTPRYLIKTRGQQVTLSCSPISGHRSVSWYQQTPGQGLQFLFEYFSETQRNKGNFPGRFSGRQFSNSRSEMNVSTLELGDSALYLCASSAAQGAYGYTFGSGTRLTVV.

This chain uses TRBV5-1 with TRBJ2-7; 10 positions agree with TRBD1. Germline lookup yields CDR1 SGHRS and CDR2 YFSETQ. Trimming took 4 bases from V and 6 from J; bases not matched to a gene: 13. The CDR3 loop spans 16 amino acids. In DNA, the CDR3 is TGCGCCAGCAGCAGGCGACAGGGGGCGATTGATATCGAGCAGTACTTC. Protein: CASSRRQGAIDIEQYF.

The chain couples TRBV6-5 to TRBJ2-2; 8 positions match TRBD1. The germline CDR1 and CDR2 sequences are MNHEY and SVGAGI. V dropped 5 bases and J dropped 7; count of bases not matched to a gene: 9. This CDR3 region has 15 residues. DNA of the CDR3: TGTGCCAGCAGTCCACGGACAGGGTCGAGCGGGGAGCTGTTTTTT. As protein: CASSPRTGSSGELFF.

This chain links TRBV27 with TRBJ2-7; D is uncertain. V lost 5 bases, J lost 2 bases, and 10 bases lay in between. This CDR3 has 13 amino acids. Looked up from germline, CDR1 is MNHEY and CDR2 is SMNVEV (reference sequence). The CDR3 bases are TGTGCCAGCAGTCCGACATCTACCTACGAGCAGTACTTC. It codes for CASSPTSTYEQYF.

V and J are TRBV30 and TRBJ2-7, with 9 bases matching TRBD2. CDR1 GTSNPN and CDR2 SVGIG come from the germline V gene (reference sequence). The V gene end was trimmed by 2 bases and the J gene end by 7 bases; junction bases not matched to a gene: 6. The CDR3 totals 13 residues. CDR3 sequence: CAWSRGSGGEQYF. In DNA form, the CDR3 reads TGTGCCTGGAGTCGGGGTAGCGGGGGAGAGCAGTACTTC.

The V and J genes are TRBV25-1 and TRBJ2-5, with 7 bases that match TRBD2. Germline V gene data show CDR1 as MGHDK and CDR2 as SYGVNS. After removal of 5 bases from V and 2 bases from J, the junction contained 8 bases not matched to a gene. The CDR3 consists of 15 residues. For the CDR3, the DNA is TGTGCCAGCAGTACCCAGCGGGACTTACAAGAGACCCAGTACTTC. It codes for CASSTQRDLQETQYF.

Note on this clone: The junction differs from germline at one of its ends, possibly a read error. The CDR3 loop is CAGSSQRESSYEQYF. CDR3 coding DNA: TGTGCCGGGAGTAGCCAGCGGGAGTCCTCCTACGAGCAGTACTTC. The rearrangement uses TRBV30 and TRBJ2-7, with 8 bases fitting TRBD2. The CDR3 covers 15 residues. Germline V gene lookup returns CDR1 GTSNPN and CDR2 SVGIG (reference sequence).

This chain uses TRBV4-1 with TRBJ1-1, with 11 bases that match TRBD1. The CDR3 is made up of 15 amino acids. The germline gives CDR1 MGHRA, CDR2 YSYEKL. V trimming: 4 bases; J trimming: 3 bases; junction bases outside the gene matches: 4. CDR3 protein: CASSPGTGGDTEAFF. The CDR3, as DNA: TGCGCCAGCAGCCCGGGGACAGGGGGTGACACTGAAGCTTTCTTT.

The rearrangement links TRBV6-1 to TRBJ1-1; 8 nucleotides line up with TRBD1. The germline gives CDR1 MNHNS, CDR2 SASEGT. The CDR3 is 15 amino acids. V lost 3 bases to trimming and J lost 2 bases; unmatched junction nucleotides: 5. This chain's CDR3 is CASSEQTGANTEAFF. The CDR3 DNA follows: TGTGCCAGCAGTGAGCAGACAGGGGCCAACACTGAAGCTTTCTTT.

This chain joins TRBV15 and TRBJ1-2, with D possibly TRBD1 on 6 matching bases. There are 16 residues in the CDR3. Trimming pared 0 bases from V and 3 bases from J, leaving 14 bases between. The germline gives CDR1 LNHNV, CDR2 YYDKDF (reference sequence). The CDR3 here is CATSRDLGGRDYGYTF. DNA for the CDR3: TGTGCCACCAGCAGAGATCTAGGGGGTCGGGACTATGGCTACACCTTC.

The chain uses TRBV9 and TRBJ2-5, with D unresolved. The length of the CDR3 is 13 residues. Germline V lookup: CDR1 SGDLS, CDR2 YYNGEE. Trimming removed 0 bases from V and 3 bases from J, with 6 bases in between. This chain's CDR3 is CASSVVPEETQYF. The CDR3, as DNA: TGTGCCAGCAGCGTAGTTCCTGAAGAGACCCAGTACTTC. Variable domain in full (rest from reference TRBV9 and TRBJ2-5): DSGVTQTPKHLITATGQRVTLRCSPRSGDLSVYWYQQSLDQGLQFLIQYYNGEERAKGNILERFSAQQFPDLHSELNLSSLELGDSALYFCASSVVPEETQYFGPGTRLLVL.

The rearrangement uses TRBV30 and TRBJ1-6; D gene uncertain. V gave up 3 bases and J gave up 4 bases, with 10 bases separating them. CDR3 length: 14 amino acids. Germline assignment: CDR1 GTSNPN and CDR2 SVGIG (reference sequence). The chain's CDR3 is CAWSREPYNSPLHF. The CDR3 DNA sequence: TGTGCCTGGAGCCGAGAACCTTATAATTCACCCCTCCACTTT.

V is TRBV29-1 and J is TRBJ1-2; TRBD1 agrees at 7 bases. CDR3 length: 16 amino acids. Germline V CDR1 and CDR2: SQVTM, ANQGSEA. Unmatched junction bases numbered 13, after V lost 1 base and J lost 5 bases. The CDR3: CSVEGSLTGIWYGYTF. CDR3 nucleotide sequence: TGCAGCGTTGAAGGCAGTCTGACAGGGATTTGGTATGGCTACACCTTC.

V gene TRBV19 combines with J gene TRBJ2-3; 9 nucleotides agree with TRBD2. Trimming cost V 1 base and J 6 bases; bases outside gene matches: 5. The CDR3 consists of 15 residues. Per the germline V gene, CDR1 is LNHDA and CDR2 is SQIVND (reference sequence). CDR3 sequence reads: CASSIVAGARDTQYF. The CDR3 DNA reads as TGTGCCAGTAGTATAGTAGCGGGGGCAAGGGATACGCAGTATTTT.

The chain is built from TRBV27 and TRBJ1-1; 7 positions agree with TRBD1. Germline lookup yields CDR1 MNHEY and CDR2 SMNVEV (reference sequence). The CDR3 covers 12 residues. Unmatched junction bases numbered 2, after V lost 0 bases and J lost 10 bases. The CDR3 sequence: CASSLSRGPAFF. CDR3 DNA sequence: TGTGCCAGCAGTTTATCGAGGGGGCCAGCTTTCTTT.